This paragraph reports one T cell receptor beta chain. This sample is drawn from a study of blood T cell repertoires in COVID-19. Study-level background: Whether acute or convalescent, the COVID-19 samples came from the United States, Italy and Spain. Nucleic acid was either cDNA or gDNA, and it came from T cells, B-cell-depleted T cells, or PBMCs.

Per the study methods: The assay estimated nucleated cells by amplifying reference gene primers. TCRdb's copy holds only in-frame clones and misses some; the assay was immunoSEQ multiplex PCR. The DNA gave D and trimming, while V, J and clone size come from that table. The data show 240,000 or so clones, just under 85% seen once. Between the trimmed V and J ends, which lost 1 base and 4 bases, there was a span of 8 bases. CDR3 size: 13 residues. CDR1 and CDR2 (germline): SGHTA, FQGNSA. Sequenced: peripheral blood. V usage is TRBV7-2 and J usage is TRBJ2-7, with D possibly matching TRBD1 (5 bases). The TCR comes from a woman aged 80 or over with acute or convalescent COVID-19. The CDR3 is CASSLEQGYEQYF. CDR3 nucleotide sequence: TGTGCCAGCAGCTTAGAGCAGGGTTACGAGCAGTACTTC.